The clone carrying this TCR beta chain was observed many times. What it binds is not known. Germline V gene data show CDR1 as LGHDT and CDR2 as YNNKEL (reference sequence). J gave up 4 bases and V 7 bases, and 1 base lay outside the gene matches. The CDR3 extends over 12 amino acids. TCR beta CDR3 region amplification was performed from RNA transcripts. Using the HTBI primer set, a first-round RT-PCR was run on the TCR CDR3. TCRdb reanalysed the multiplex PCR reads using MiXCR and keeps one entry per CDR3 protein. The sample holds 480,000 or so distinct CDR3 sequences, around an eighth seen once. This record comes from a study of T cells in Graves' hyperthyroidism and ophthalmopathy. General observations from the study: Appearing also in blood were most of the thyroid clonotypes expanded above 0.001. It was a median about seven months before onset that the model predicted ophthalmopathy.

Material for sequencing was blood. The chain joins TRBV3-1 to TRBJ2-7; 10 bases fit TRBD1. This sequence originates from a woman between 18 and 30 years old with Graves' hyperthyroidism. The CDR3 nucleotides are TGTGCCAGCATGGACAGGGGGTACGAGCAGTACTTC. This encodes CASMDRGYEQYF.